This T cell receptor beta chain is from a study of CD8 T cells in Susac syndrome. Study summary: Sequencing included Susac syndrome patients, five or six of them with active disease and fewer than 10 in remission. Patients with Susac syndrome were therapy-naive, taking corticosteroids, with some also receiving intravenous immunoglobulin, or taking intravenous immunoglobulin alone at the time their blood was drawn.

Purification of the CD8+ and CD4+ T cells relied on negative isolation, and TEMRA cells underwent FACS enrichment. An amount of RNA that ranged from roughly 0.5 to 1 ug was reverse transcribed with random hexamers. By means of immunoSEQ multiplex PCR, TCR beta CDR3 spanning 54 Vbeta and 13 Jbeta underwent amplification. TCRdb fed the immunoSEQ multiplex PCR reads into MiXCR, producing one record per CDR3 protein. Here the sample spans roughly 190,000 distinct CDR3 sequences, around 95% being singletons. The sequenced sample consisted of CD4+ T cells from PBMCs. This TCR came from a human donor with Susac syndrome.

For the CDR3, the DNA is TGCAGCGTTGATTCGGCAGGGGGCGGCTACACCTTC. Its translation: CSVDSAGGGYTF. The chain is built from TRBV29-1 and TRBJ1-2; 8 bases fit TRBD1. CDR1 and CDR2 from the germline V gene are SQVTM and ANQGSEA. This CDR3 contains 12 residues. Trimming removed 3 bases from V and 8 bases from J; junction bases left unmatched: 5.